This T cell receptor beta chain was captured by sequencing in a study of glioma-infiltrating T cells. CDR1 MDHEN and CDR2 SYDVKM come from the germline V gene. The CDR3 loop spans 18 amino acids. With 3 bases removed from V and 5 bases from J, the gap between germline ends came to 22 bases. Comment on this clonotype: One base away lies a much larger clone, so this may be a sequencing read error.

The iRepertoire nested amplicon-rescue multiplex PCR amplified TCR alpha and beta CDR3s from RNA. TCRdb used MiXCR to reprocess the multiplex PCR reads, holding one entry per CDR3 protein. Of some 190,000 distinct CDR3 sequences in the sample, over 25% were seen once. The V gene is TRBV28, the J gene TRBJ2-2, with D perhaps TRBD2 (5 bases). Specimen: glioma tissue, nonneoplastic brain tissue, or PBMCs (not recorded which). The source is a human donor with low-grade glioma or glioblastoma, undergoing nonglioma brain surgery, or in good health (not recorded which). CDR3 in amino acids: CASSLTNLGPPVTGELFF. In DNA form, the CDR3 reads TGTGCCAGCAGTTTGACTAACTTAGGTCCGCCGGTTACCGGGGAGCTGTTTTTT.